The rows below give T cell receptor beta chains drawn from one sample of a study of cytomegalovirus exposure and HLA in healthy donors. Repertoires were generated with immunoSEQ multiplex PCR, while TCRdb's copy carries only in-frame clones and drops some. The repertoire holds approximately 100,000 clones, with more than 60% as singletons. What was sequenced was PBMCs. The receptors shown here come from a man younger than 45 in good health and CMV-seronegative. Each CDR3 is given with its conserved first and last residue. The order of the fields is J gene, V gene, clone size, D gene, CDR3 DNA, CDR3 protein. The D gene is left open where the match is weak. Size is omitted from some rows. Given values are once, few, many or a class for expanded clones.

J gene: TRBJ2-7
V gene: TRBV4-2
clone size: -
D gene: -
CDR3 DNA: TGTGCCAGCAGCCAAGAACGACAGGTTTCCTACGAGCAGTACTTC
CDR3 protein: CASSQERQVSYEQYF

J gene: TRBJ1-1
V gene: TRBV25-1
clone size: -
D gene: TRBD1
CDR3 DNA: TGTGCCAGCAGTGAATTGTTTAATACAGGGGGGATGAACACTGAAGCTTTCTTT
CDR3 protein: CASSELFNTGGMNTEAFF

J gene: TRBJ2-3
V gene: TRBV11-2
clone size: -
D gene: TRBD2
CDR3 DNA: TGTGCCAGCAGCGGGACTAGCGGGATTGCAGATACGCAGTATTTT
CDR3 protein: CASSGTSGIADTQYF

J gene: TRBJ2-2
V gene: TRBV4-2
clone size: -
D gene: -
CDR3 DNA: TGTGCCAGCAGCCTTCAGGGAGGCGACGACACCGGGGAGCTGTTTTTT
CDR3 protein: CASSLQGGDDTGELFF

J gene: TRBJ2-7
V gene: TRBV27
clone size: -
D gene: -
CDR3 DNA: TGTGCCAGCAGTTCCCAGCGCCCGACCTACGAGCAGTACTTC
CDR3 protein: CASSSQRPTYEQYF

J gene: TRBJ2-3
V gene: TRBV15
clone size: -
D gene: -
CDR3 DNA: TGTGCCACCAGCAGCCTAGCTATCAGCACAGATACGCAGTATTTT
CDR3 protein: CATSSLAISTDTQYF

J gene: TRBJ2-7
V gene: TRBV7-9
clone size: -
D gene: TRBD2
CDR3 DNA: TGTGCCAGCAGCCAGACTAGCGGGAGTCCCTACGAGCAGTACTTC
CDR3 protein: CASSQTSGSPYEQYF

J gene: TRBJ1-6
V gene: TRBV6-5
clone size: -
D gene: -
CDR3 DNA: TGTGCCAGCACCGTTCTTGGCTCACCCCTCCACTTT
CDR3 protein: CASTVLGSPLHF

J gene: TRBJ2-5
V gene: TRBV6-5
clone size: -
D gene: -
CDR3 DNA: TGTGCCAGCAGTTACTCCAATAACCGGGCCCAGTACTTC
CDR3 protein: CASSYSNNRAQYF

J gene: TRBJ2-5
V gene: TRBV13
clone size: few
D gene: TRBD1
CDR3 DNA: TGTGCCAGCAGCTGGGGACAGCAAGAGACCCAGTACTTC
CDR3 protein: CASSWGQQETQYF

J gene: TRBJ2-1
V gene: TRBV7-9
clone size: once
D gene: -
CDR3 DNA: TGTTCCAGCAGCTTAGCACAGGGCCCAGAGAATGAGCAGTTCTTC
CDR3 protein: CSSSLAQGPENEQFF

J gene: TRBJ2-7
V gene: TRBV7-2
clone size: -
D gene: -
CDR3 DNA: TGTGCCAGCAGCTCGAGCTCCGTTTACGAGCAGTACTTC
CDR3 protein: CASSSSSVYEQYF

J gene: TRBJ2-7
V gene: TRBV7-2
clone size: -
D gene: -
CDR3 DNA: TGTGCCAGCAGCCGGCCGACAACCTCCTACGAGCAGTACTTC
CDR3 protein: CASSRPTTSYEQYF

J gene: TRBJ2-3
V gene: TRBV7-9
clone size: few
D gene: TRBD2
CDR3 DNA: TGTGCCAGCAGGAGGGGAGGGGGCACAGATACGCAGTATTTT
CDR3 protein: CASRRGGGTDTQYF

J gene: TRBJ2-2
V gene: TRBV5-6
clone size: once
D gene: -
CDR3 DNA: TGTGCCAGCAGCTTGGCCGCAGGAGGATACACCGGGGAGCTGTTTTTT
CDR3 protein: CASSLAAGGYTGELFF

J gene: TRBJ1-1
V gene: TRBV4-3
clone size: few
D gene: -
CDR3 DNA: TGCGCCAGCAGCCCGACAGGCCTTTACACTGAAGCTTTCTTT
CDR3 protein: CASSPTGLYTEAFF

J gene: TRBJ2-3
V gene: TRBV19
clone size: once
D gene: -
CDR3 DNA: TGTGCCAGTAGTCGCCCCGGCCGGGTAGATACGCAGTATTTT
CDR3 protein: CASSRPGRVDTQYF

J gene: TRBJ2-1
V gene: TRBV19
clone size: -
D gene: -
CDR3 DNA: TGTGCCAGTAGTATATTGGTTGCTCCCGAGGGCGATGAGCAGTTCTTC
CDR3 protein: CASSILVAPEGDEQFF

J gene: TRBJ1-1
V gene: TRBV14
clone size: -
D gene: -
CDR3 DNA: TGTGCCAGCAGCGAAGTGGGCCAGAAAATTCGGAACACTGAAGCTTTCTTT
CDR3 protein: CASSEVGQKIRNTEAFF

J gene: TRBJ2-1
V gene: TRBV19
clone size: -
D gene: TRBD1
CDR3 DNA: TGTGCCAGTAGTCTTCCAGGGGGCTGGTACAATGAGCAGTTCTTC
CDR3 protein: CASSLPGGWYNEQFF

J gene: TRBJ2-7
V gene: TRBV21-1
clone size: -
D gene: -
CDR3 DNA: TGTGCCAGCAGCCCCTGTAGTGGGCAGTTCTACGAGCAGTACTTC
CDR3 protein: CASSPCSGQFYEQYF

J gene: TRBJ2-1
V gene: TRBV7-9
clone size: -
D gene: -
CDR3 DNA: TGTGCCAGCAGCTTAGTTATCGAGCAGTTCTTC
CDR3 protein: CASSLVIEQFF

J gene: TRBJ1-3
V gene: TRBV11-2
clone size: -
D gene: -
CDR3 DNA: TGTGCCAGCAGCCGGAGCTCTGGAAACACCATATATTTT
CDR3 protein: CASSRSSGNTIYF

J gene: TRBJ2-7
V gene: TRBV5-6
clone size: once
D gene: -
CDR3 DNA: TGTGCCAGCACCCCCCCCCGAGAGCGGGTCTCCTACGAGCAGTACTTC
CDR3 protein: CASTPPRERVSYEQYF

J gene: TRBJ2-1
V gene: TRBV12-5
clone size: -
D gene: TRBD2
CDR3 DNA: TGTGCTAGTGGTTCATCCTCCCGGAGCGGGGGCTACAATGAGCAGTTCTTC
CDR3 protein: CASGSSSRSGGYNEQFF

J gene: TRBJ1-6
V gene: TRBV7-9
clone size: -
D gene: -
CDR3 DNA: TGTTCCAGCAGCTCTGGACTTGGGGAATATAATTCACCCCTCCACTTT
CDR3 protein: CSSSSGLGEYNSPLHF

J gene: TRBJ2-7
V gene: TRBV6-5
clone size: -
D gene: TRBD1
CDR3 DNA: TGTGCCAGCAACGCCGGGACAGGGGTGTACGAGCAGTACTTC
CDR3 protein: CASNAGTGVYEQYF

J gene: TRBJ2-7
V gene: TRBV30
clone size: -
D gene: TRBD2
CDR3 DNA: TGTGCCTGGAGTACGGGTACTAGCGGGTCCTACGAGCAGTACTTC
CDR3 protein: CAWSTGTSGSYEQYF

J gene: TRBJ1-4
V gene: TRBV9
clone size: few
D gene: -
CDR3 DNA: TGTGCCAGCAGCGTAGTTAGCCTGACGGATGTGGCCTCTGAAAAACTGTTTTTT
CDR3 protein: CASSVVSLTDVASEKLFF

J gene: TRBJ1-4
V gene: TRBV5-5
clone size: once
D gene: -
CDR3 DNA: TGTGCCAGCAGCTTGTTGACGTCGGGATCTTATGAAAAACTGTTTTTT
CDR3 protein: CASSLLTSGSYEKLFF

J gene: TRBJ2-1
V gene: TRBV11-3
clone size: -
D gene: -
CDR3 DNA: TGTGCCAGCAGCTCCAGGTGGAATGAGCAGTTCTTC
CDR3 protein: CASSSRWNEQFF

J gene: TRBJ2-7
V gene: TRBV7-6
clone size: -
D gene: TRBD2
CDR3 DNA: TGTGCCAGCAGCTTAGACGGGAGGGCTCCGGGGGAGCAGTACTTC
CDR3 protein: CASSLDGRAPGEQYF

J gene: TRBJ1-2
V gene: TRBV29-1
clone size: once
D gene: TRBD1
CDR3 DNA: TGCAGCGGGACAGGGGGAAACTATGGCTACACCTTC
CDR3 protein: CSGTGGNYGYTF

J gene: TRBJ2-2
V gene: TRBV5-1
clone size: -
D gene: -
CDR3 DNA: TGCGCCAGCAGCTCCGGCGGCGTATTGAACACCGGGGAGCTGTTTTTT
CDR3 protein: CASSSGGVLNTGELFF

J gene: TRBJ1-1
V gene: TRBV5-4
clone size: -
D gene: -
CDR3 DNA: TGTGCCAGCAGCTTTAATCGTCCGGGGGGAACTGAAGCTTTCTTT
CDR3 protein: CASSFNRPGGTEAFF

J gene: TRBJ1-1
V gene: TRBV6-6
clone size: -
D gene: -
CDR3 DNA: TGTGCCAGCAGGGAGGACCGCGACGGCACTGAAGCTTTCTTT
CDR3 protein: CASREDRDGTEAFF

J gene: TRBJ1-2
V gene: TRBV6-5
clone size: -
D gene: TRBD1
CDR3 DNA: TGTGCCAGCAGGGGACTCGTGGACAGGGGGAACGGCTACACCTTC
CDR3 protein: CASRGLVDRGNGYTF

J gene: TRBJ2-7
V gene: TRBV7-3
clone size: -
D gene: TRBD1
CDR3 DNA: TGTGCCAGCAGCTTAGGGACAGGGCCCTACGAGCAGTACTTC
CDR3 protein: CASSLGTGPYEQYF